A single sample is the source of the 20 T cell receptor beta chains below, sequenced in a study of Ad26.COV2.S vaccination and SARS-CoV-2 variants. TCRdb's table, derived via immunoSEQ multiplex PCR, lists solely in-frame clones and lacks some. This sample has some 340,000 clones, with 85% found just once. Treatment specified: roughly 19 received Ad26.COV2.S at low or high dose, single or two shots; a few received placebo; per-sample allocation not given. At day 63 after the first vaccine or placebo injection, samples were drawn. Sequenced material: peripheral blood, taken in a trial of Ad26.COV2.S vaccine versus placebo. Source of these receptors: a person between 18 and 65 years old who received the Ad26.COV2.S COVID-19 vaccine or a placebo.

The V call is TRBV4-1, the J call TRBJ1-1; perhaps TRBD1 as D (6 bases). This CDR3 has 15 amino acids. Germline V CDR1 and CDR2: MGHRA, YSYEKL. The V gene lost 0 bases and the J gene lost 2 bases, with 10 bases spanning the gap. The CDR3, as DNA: TGCGCCAGCAGCCAAGATTCACAGGGAAACACTGAAGCTTTCTTT. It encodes CASSQDSQGNTEAFF.

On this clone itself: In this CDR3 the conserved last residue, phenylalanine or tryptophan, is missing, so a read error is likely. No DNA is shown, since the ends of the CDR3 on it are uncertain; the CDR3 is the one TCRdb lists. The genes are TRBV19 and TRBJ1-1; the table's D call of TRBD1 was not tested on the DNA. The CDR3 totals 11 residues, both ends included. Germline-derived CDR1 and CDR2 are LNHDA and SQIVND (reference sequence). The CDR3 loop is CASSSGRDRAS.

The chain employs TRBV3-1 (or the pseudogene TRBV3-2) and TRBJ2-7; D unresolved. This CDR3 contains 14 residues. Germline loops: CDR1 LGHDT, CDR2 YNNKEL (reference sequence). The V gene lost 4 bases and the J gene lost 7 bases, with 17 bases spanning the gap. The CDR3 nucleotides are TGTGCCAGCAGCCCCAACTCCCCTATTGGGGAGCAGTACTTC. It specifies CASSPNSPIGEQYF.

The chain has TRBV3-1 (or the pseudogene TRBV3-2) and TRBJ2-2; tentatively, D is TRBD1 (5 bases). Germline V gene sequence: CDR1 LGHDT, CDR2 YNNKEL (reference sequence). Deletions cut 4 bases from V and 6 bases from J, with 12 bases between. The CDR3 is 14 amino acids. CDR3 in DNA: TGTGCCAGCAGCCTAGCAGGGTTCTCCGGGGAGCTGTTTTTT. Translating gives CASSLAGFSGELFF.

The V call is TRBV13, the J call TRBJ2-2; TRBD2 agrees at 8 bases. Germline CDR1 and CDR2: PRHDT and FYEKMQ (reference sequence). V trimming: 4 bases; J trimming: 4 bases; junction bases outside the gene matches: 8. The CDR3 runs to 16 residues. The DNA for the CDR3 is TGTGCCAGCAGCTCAAGCGGGGGCGGCAGCACCGGGGAGCTGTTTTTT. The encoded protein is CASSSSGGGSTGELFF. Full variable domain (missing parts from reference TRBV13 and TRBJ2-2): AAGVIQSPRHLIKEKRETATLKCYPIPRHDTVYWYQQGPGQDPQFLISFYEKMQSDKGSIPDRFSAQQFSDYHSELNMSSLELGDSALYFCASSSSGGGSTGELFFGEGSRLTVL.

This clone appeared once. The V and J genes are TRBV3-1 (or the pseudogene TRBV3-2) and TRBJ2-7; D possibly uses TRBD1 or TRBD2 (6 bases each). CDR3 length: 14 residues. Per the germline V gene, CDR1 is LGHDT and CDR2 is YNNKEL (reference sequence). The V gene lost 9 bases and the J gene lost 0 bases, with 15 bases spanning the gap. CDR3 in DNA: TGTGCCAGTCATGGAGGGGGGAGCTCCTACGAGCAGTACTTC. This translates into CASHGGGSSYEQYF.

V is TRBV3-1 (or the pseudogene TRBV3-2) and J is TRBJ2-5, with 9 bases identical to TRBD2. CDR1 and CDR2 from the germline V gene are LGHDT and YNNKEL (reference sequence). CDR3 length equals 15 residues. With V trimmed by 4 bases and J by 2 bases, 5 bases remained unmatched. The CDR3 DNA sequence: TGTGCCAGCAGCCGTAGCGGGGGCTTTCAAGAGACCCAGTACTTC. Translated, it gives CASSRSGGFQETQYF.

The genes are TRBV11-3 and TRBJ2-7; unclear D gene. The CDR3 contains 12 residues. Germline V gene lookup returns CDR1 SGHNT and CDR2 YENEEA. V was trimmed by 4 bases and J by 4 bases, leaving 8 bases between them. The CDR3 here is CASSYIGYEQYF. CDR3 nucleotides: TGTGCCAGCAGCTATATCGGGTACGAGCAGTACTTC. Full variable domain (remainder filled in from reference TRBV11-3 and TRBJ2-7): EAGVVQSPRYKIIEKKQPVAFWCNPISGHNTLYWYLQNLGQGPELLIRYENEEAVDDSQLPKDRFSAERLKGVDSTLKIQPAELGDSAVYLCASSYIGYEQYFGPGTRLTVT.

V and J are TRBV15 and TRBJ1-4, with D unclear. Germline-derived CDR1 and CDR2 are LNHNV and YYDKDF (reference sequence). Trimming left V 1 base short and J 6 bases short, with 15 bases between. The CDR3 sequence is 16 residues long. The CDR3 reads CATSRGQVLPDEKLFF. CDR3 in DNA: TGTGCCACCAGCAGAGGTCAGGTCTTGCCGGATGAAAAACTGTTTTTT.

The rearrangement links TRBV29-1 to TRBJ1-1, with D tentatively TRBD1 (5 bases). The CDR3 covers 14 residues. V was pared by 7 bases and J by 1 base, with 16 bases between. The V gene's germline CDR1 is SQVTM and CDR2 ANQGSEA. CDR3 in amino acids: CSASPQGRNTEAFF. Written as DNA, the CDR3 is TGCAGCGCCTCGCCGCAGGGTCGGAACACTGAAGCTTTCTTT.

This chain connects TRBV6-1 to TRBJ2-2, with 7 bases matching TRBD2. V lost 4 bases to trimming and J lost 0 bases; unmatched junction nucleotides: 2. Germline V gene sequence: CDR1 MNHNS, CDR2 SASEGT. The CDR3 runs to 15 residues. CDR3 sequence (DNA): TGTGCCAGCAGTGGAGCGGGGACGAACACCGGGGAGCTGTTTTTT. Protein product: CASSGAGTNTGELFF.

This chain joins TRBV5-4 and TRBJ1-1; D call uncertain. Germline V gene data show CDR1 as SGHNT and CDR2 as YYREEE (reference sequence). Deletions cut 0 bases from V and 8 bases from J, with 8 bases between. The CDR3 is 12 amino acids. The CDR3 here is CASSLDHSEAFF. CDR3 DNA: TGTGCCAGCAGCTTGGATCACAGCGAAGCTTTCTTT.

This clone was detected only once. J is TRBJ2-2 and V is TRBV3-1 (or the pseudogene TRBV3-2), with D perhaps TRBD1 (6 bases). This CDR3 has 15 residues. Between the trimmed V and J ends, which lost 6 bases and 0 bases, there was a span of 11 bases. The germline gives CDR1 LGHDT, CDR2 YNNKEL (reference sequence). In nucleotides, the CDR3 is TGTGCCAGCAGTCTGGGACAAACGAACACCGGGGAGCTGTTTTTT. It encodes CASSLGQTNTGELFF.

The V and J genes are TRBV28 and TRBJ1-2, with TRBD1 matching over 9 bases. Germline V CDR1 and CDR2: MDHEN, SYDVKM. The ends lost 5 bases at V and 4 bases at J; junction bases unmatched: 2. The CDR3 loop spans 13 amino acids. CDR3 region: CASSLTGGYGYTF. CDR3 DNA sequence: TGTGCCAGCAGTCTGACAGGGGGCTATGGCTACACCTTC.

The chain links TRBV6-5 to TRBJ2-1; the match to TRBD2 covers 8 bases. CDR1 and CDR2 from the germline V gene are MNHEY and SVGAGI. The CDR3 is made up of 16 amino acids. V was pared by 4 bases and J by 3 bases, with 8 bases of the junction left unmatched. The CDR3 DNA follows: TGTGCCAGCAGTTCCCGCGGGGGGAAGATCTACAATGAGCAGTTCTTC. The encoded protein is CASSSRGGKIYNEQFF.

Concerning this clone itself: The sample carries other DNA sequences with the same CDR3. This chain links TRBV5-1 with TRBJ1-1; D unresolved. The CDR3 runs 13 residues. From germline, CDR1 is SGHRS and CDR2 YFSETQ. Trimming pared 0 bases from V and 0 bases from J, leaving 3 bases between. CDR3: CASSLEVNTEAFF. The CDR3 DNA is TGCGCCAGCAGCTTGGAAGTGAACACTGAAGCTTTCTTT.

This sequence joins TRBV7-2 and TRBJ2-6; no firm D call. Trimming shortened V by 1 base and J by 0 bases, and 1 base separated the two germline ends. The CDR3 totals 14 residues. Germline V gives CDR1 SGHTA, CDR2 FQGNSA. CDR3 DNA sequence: TGTGCCAGCAGCTTAGACTCTGGGGCCAACGTCCTGACTTTC. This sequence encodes CASSLDSGANVLTF. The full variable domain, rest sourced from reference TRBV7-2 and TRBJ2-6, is GAGVSQSPSNKVTEKGKDVELRCDPISGHTALYWYRQSLGQGLEFLIYFQGNSAPDKSGLPSDRFSAERTGGSVSTLTIQRTQQEDSAVYLCASSLDSGANVLTFGAGSRLTVL.

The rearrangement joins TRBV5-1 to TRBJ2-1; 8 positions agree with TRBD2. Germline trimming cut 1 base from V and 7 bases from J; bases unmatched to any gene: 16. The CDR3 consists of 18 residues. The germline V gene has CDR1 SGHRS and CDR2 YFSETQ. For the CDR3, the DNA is TGCGCCAGCAGCTTGTCGTTGACTCGGGACTTAGCGGGAAATGAGCAGTTCTTC. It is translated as CASSLSLTRDLAGNEQFF.

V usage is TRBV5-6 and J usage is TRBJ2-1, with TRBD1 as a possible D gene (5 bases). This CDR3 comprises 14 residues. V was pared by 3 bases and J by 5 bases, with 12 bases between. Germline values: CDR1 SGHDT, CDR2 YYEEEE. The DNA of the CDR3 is TGTGCCAGCAGCTGGGTAGGGGAACACAATGAGCAGTTCTTC. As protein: CASSWVGEHNEQFF.

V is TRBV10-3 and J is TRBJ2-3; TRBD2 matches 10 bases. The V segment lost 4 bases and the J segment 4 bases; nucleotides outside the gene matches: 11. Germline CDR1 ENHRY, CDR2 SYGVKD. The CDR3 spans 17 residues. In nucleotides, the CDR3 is TGTGCCATCAGTGTTCCTAGCGGGGGAAATTACCCAGATACGCAGTATTTT. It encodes CAISVPSGGNYPDTQYF.